This TCR beta chain was documented in a study of patients and donors after allogeneic stem cell transplantation. J was trimmed by 6 bases and V by 0 bases; bases with no gene match: 8. The CDR3 loop spans 17 amino acids. Germline V gives CDR1 ENHRY, CDR2 SYGVKD. TCRdb recomputed calls from the RT-PCR reads with MiXCR, one row per CDR3 protein. The sample includes approximately 98,000 distinct CDR3 sequences, around 35% of them seen just once. Sequencing input: blood, either unsorted or a sorted T cell fraction (not recorded which). This chain uses TRBV10-3 with TRBJ2-1; TRBD2 matches 10 bases. This receptor was taken from a human donor who was either an allogeneic HSCT recipient or a stem cell or donor lymphocyte infusion donor (not recorded which). It is not recorded whose cells these are; they may come from a transplant donor. In DNA form, the CDR3 reads TGTGCCATCAGTGAGTCTGGCCCTAGCGGGAGCACCAATGAGCAGTTCTTC. Translating gives CAISESGPSGSTNEQFF.